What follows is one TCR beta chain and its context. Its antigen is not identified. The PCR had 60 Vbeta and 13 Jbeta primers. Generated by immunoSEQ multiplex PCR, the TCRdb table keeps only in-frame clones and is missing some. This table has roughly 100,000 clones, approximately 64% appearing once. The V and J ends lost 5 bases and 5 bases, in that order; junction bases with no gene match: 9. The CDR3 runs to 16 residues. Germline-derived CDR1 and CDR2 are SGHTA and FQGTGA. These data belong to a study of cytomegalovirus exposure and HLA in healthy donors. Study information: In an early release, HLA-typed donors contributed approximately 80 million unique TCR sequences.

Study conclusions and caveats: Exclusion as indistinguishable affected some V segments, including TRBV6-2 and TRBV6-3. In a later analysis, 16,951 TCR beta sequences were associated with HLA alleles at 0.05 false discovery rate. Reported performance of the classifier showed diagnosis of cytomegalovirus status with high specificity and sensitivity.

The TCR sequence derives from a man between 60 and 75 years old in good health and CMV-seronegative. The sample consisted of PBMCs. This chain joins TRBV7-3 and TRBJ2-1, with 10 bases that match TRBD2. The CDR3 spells CASSTRTSGGNNEQFF. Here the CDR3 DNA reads TGTGCCAGCAGCACAAGGACTAGCGGAGGGAACAATGAGCAGTTCTTC.